The following is a T cell receptor (beta chain) sequence with its context. Patients of the Seattle cohort, enrolled during active infection, were followed longitudinally. Looked up from germline, CDR1 is LGHDT and CDR2 is YNNKEL (reference sequence). The CDR3 loop spans 15 amino acids. Germline trimming cut 3 bases from V and 2 bases from J; bases unmatched to any gene: 6. The data belong to a study of blood T cell repertoires in COVID-19. About the research overall: Material from acute and convalescent COVID-19 was sourced from the United States, Italy and Spain. Sample material is recorded as cDNA or gDNA derived from T cells, B-cell-depleted T cells, or PBMCs.

TCRdb keeps only in-frame clones here, not all; method: immunoSEQ multiplex PCR. The table records a few hundred thousand clones, 86% of them present only once. The gene calls are TRBV3-1 (or the pseudogene TRBV3-2) and TRBJ2-7; 8 bases agree with TRBD1. The clonotype comes from a woman in her seventies with COVID-19, enrolled during active disease. The sample taken for sequencing was peripheral blood. The CDR3 region has the DNA TGTGCCAGCAGCCACACAGGGGGAGTCGCCTACGAGCAGTACTTC. Protein product: CASSHTGGVAYEQYF.